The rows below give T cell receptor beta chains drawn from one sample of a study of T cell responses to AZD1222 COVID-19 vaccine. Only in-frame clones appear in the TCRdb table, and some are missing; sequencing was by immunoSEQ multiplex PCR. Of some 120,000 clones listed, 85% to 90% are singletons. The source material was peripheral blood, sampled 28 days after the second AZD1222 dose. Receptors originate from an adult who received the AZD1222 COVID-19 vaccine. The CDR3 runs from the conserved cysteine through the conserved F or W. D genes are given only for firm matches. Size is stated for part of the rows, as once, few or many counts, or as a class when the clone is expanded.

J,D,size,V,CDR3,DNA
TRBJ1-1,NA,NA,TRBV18,CASSPGQGGTEAFF,TGTGCCAGCTCACCTGGGCAGGGAGGGACTGAAGCTTTCTTT
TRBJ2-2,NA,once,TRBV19,CASSILFARVSTGELFF,TGTGCCAGTAGTATTCTTTTTGCCAGGGTCTCGACCGGGGAGCTGTTTTTT
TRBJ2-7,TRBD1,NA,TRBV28,CASRSSDRYEQYF,TGTGCCAGCAGATCCTCGGACAGGTACGAGCAGTACTTC
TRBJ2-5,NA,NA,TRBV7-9,CASSPTALETQYF,TGTGCCAGCAGCCCCACAGCTTTGGAGACCCAGTACTTC
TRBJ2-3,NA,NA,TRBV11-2,CASSLRPPGAHTDTQYF,TGTGCCAGCAGCCTGAGGCCCCCAGGGGCCCACACAGATACGCAGTATTTT
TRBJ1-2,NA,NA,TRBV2,CASSEGGWGLGNYGYTF,TGTGCCAGCAGTGAAGGGGGCTGGGGGCTCGGAAACTATGGCTACACCTTC
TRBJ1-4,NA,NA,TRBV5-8,CASSSPRGWGTVATNEKLFF,TGTGCCAGCAGCTCGCCCCGCGGATGGGGGACGGTTGCAACTAATGAAAAACTGTTTTTT
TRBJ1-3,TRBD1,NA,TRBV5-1,CASSFLGQAGNTIYF,TGCGCCAGCAGCTTCTTAGGACAGGCTGGAAACACCATATATTTT
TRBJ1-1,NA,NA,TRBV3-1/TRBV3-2,CASSQEWGRSGAFF,TGTGCCAGCAGCCAAGAGTGGGGTCGCTCTGGAGCTTTCTTT
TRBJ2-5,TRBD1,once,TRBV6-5,CASRQTGGIGSQYF,TGTGCCAGCAGACAGACAGGGGGTATAGGGTCCCAGTACTTC
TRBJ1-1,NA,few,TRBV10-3,CAIKDIWGTEAFF,TGTGCCATCAAAGACATTTGGGGGACTGAAGCTTTCTTT
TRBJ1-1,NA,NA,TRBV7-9,CASTPSGGRTEAFF,TGTGCCAGCACCCCTTCGGGGGGGAGGACTGAAGCTTTCTTT
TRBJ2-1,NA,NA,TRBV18,CASSLGRSYNEQFF,TGTGCCAGCTCACTAGGGAGGTCCTACAATGAGCAGTTCTTC
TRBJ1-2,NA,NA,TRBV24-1,CATSRENHGYTF,TGTGCCACCAGCCGGGAGAATCACGGCTACACCTTC
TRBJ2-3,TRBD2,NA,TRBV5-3,CARSLESLAGGQGTDTQYF,TGTGCCAGAAGCTTGGAGTCCCTAGCGGGGGGCCAGGGGACAGATACGCAGTATTTT
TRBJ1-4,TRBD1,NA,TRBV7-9,CASSPMGTASNEKLFF,TGTGCCAGCAGCCCAATGGGGACAGCATCTAATGAAAAACTGTTTTTT
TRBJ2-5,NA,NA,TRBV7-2,CASSGGTQETQYF,TGTGCCAGCAGCGGCGGGACTCAGGAGACCCAGTACTTC
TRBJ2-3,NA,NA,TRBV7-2,CASREGDTQYF,TGTGCCAGCAGGGAAGGAGATACGCAGTATTTT
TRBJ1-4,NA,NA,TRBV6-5,CASRIRRDNEKLFF,TGTGCCAGCAGGATACGCAGGGATAATGAAAAACTGTTTTTT
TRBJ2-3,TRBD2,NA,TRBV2,CASSSRTSGVADTQYF,TGTGCCAGCAGTTCACGAACTAGCGGGGTCGCAGATACGCAGTATTTT
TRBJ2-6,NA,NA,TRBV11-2,CASSFGAGRMNVLTF,TGTGCCAGCAGCTTCGGGGCTGGGAGAATGAACGTCCTGACTTTC
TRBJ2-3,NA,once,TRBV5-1,CASSLGSSTDTQYF,TGCGCCAGCAGCTTGGGGTCGAGCACAGATACGCAGTATTTT
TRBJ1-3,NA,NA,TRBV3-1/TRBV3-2,CASSQGAGYGNTIYF,TGTGCCAGCAGCCAAGGGGCGGGGTACGGAAACACCATATATTTT
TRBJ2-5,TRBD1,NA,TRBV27,CASSPTGGGSPQYF,TGTGCCAGCAGTCCGACAGGGGGCGGGAGTCCCCAGTACTTC